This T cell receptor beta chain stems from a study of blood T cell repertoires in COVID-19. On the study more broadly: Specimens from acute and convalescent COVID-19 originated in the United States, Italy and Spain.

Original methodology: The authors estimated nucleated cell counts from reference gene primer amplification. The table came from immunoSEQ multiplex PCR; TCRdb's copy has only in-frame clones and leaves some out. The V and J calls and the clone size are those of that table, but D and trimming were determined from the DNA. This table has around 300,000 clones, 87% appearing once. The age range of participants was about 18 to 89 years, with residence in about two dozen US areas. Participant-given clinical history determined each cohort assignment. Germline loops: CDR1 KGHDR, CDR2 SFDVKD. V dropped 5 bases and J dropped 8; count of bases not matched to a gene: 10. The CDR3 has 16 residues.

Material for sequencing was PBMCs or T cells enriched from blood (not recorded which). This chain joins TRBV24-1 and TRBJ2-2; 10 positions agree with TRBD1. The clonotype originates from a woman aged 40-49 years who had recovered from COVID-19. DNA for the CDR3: TGTGCCACCAGTGCCTCGACAGGGGGCGCCGCAGGGGAGCTGTTTTTT. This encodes CATSASTGGAAGELFF.